The next 4 T cell receptor beta chains were all read from a single sample in a study of shared clonotypes between healthy human individuals. Repertoires were generated with immunoSEQ multiplex PCR, while TCRdb's copy carries only in-frame clones and drops some. Among around 1,100,000 clones listed, roughly 80% were seen once. The source material was memory CD4+ T cells from PBMCs. Subset of the sample: CD45RA-negative fraction. The receptors shown here come from a young man in good health. Some clones in this sample may be carry-over from other donors' samples.

The V gene is TRBV7-9, the J gene TRBJ2-3, with D uncertain. CDR3 length: 11 residues. Germline values: CDR1 SEHNR, CDR2 FQNEAQ (reference sequence). V was pared by 4 bases and J by 14 bases, with 13 bases between. This CDR3 reads CASSSTEKGYF. The CDR3 DNA is TGTGCCAGCAGCTCGACTGAAAAAGGGTATTTT. The full variable domain, rest sourced from reference TRBV7-9 and TRBJ2-3, is DTGVSQNPRHKITKRGQNVTFRCDPISEHNRLYWYRQTLGQGPEFLTYFQNEAQLEKSRLLSDRFSAERPKGSFSTLEIQRTEQGDSAMYLCASSSTEKGYFGPGTRLTVL.

The chain employs TRBV6-5 and TRBJ1-2; TRBD1 agrees at 8 bases. Germline CDR1 MNHEY, CDR2 SVGAGI. The CDR3 loop spans 15 amino acids. V lost 6 bases, J lost 5 bases, and 11 bases stayed unmatched. The CDR3 is CASRFHQGARYGYTF. The CDR3 nucleotides read TGTGCCAGCAGGTTCCACCAGGGGGCTCGTTATGGCTACACCTTC.

This sequence joins TRBV5-1 and TRBJ2-1; TRBD1 might be the D (6 bases). This CDR3 is 16 amino acids long. In germline, CDR1 is SGHRS, CDR2 YFSETQ. V lost 0 bases and J 6 bases, leaving 16 bases between the germline ends. The CDR3 DNA reads TGCGCCAGCAGCTTGGAGGACCGTCAGGGGCCCAATGAGCAGTTCTTC. Its translation is CASSLEDRQGPNEQFF.

About this clone: This sample includes further DNA sequences coding for the same CDR3. The chain is built from TRBV27 and TRBJ2-7; 9 positions match TRBD1. J gave up 2 bases and V 2 bases, and 4 bases lay outside the gene matches. CDR3 length: 15 amino acids. The V gene's germline CDR1 is MNHEY and CDR2 SMNVEV (reference sequence). CDR3 DNA: TGTGCCAGCAGTTTACGTGACAGGGGGACCTACGAGCAGTACTTC. Residues: CASSLRDRGTYEQYF.